The source of this T cell receptor beta chain is a study of TIL therapy for anti-PD-1-resistant metastatic lung cancer. Study as a whole: Progressing patients received lymphodepletion, expanded TIL infusion and IL-2.

V shed 5 bases and J 7 bases; nucleotides not matched to a gene: 11. The CDR3 is 14 residues long. Germline V lookup: CDR1 LNHDA, CDR2 SQIVND (reference sequence). Time point defined: pre-treatment sample, taken before nivolumab and TIL therapy. Sequencing used immunoSEQ v3. Libraries were sequenced to around 2 million read pairs (survey) or 5-6 million (deep). Profiling relied on immunoSEQ multiplex PCR, and the TCRdb table lists in-frame clones only, not all of them. The sample lists tens of thousands of clones; about 70% were seen once. This TCR was sampled from a person between 25 and 80 years old with non-small cell lung cancer. The starting material was blood, obtained at baseline. The gene calls are TRBV19 and TRBJ2-7, with TRBD2 matching 7 bases. CDR3 sequence (DNA): TGTGCCAGTAGTCACCAGGGCAGAGCGGGGGAGCAGTACTTC. Protein sequence: CASSHQGRAGEQYF.